Listed below are T cell receptor beta chains from one sample, sequenced in a study of response to subunit inactivated influenza vaccine. One entry per CDR3 protein, called by TCRdb with MiXCR from the RT-PCR reads. This table has roughly 710,000 distinct CDR3 sequences, approximately 14% appearing once. Sample: PBMCs from blood, taken approximately 15 days before vaccination. These receptors originate from a man aged 45-65 years who received an inactivated influenza vaccine. Both conserved end residues are part of each CDR3. D genes are given only for firm matches. The size entry is marked missing in some rows and otherwise reads once, few, many or a size class.

TRBV20-1	TRBD1	few	TRBJ1-6	CSAKGTDNSPLHF	TGCAGTGCCAAGGGGACAGATAATTCACCCCTCCACTTT
TRBV24-1	TRBD1	few	TRBJ2-2	CATSDLDRGNTGELFF	TGTGCCACCAGTGACCTGGACAGGGGGAACACCGGGGAGCTGTTTTTT
TRBV14	.	.	TRBJ2-7	CASSTSGSGEQYF	TGTGCCAGCAGCACTTCAGGGTCAGGGGAGCAGTACTTC
TRBV7-2	.	few	TRBJ2-3	CASSLLGSPTDTQYF	TGTGCCAGCAGCTTACTTGGGAGCCCCACAGATACGCAGTATTTT
TRBV29-1	.	few	TRBJ1-5	CSVAGSSNQPQHF	TGCAGCGTTGCCGGTTCCAGCAATCAGCCCCAGCATTTT
TRBV12-3/TRBV12-4	TRBD1	few	TRBJ2-7	CASSPTGTGGFEQYF	TGTGCCAGCAGCCCCACCGGGACAGGGGGCTTCGAGCAGTACTTC
TRBV20-1	TRBD2	.	TRBJ2-1	CSARGGSTHNEQFF	TGCAGTGCTAGGGGCGGGAGCACCCACAATGAGCAGTTCTTC
TRBV4-2	.	few	TRBJ2-7	CASSQESAVRTWEQYF	TGTGCCAGCAGCCAAGAGTCGGCAGTAAGGACGTGGGAGCAGTACTTC
TRBV6-1	TRBD2	few	TRBJ2-2	CASSPTSGGKNTGELFF	TGTGCCAGCAGCCCTACTAGCGGGGGGAAGAACACCGGGGAGCTGTTTTTT
TRBV4-1	.	many	TRBJ2-7	CASSQHRRNEAYEQYF	TGCGCCAGCAGCCAACACAGGAGAAACGAGGCCTACGAGCAGTACTTC
TRBV28	.	.	TRBJ1-6	CASSLGVGGLGNSPLHF	TGTGCCAGCAGTTTAGGCGTGGGAGGCCTAGGGAATTCACCCCTCCACTTT
TRBV11-1	.	few	TRBJ1-1	CASIPGRRTLNTEAFF	TGTGCCAGCATCCCAGGGCGAAGGACCTTGAACACTGAAGCTTTCTTT
TRBV11-3	TRBD2	.	TRBJ2-1	CASSLGRTSGAASSYNEQFF	TGTGCCAGCAGCTTAGGCAGGACTAGCGGGGCAGCAAGCTCCTACAATGAGCAGTTCTTC
TRBV6-1	TRBD1	.	TRBJ1-1	CASSGTRGRNTEAFF	TGTGCCAGCAGTGGGACCAGGGGGCGTAACACTGAAGCTTTCTTT
TRBV20-1	.	few	TRBJ1-4	CSARGQNEKLFF	TGCAGTGCTAGAGGACAGAATGAAAAACTGTTTTTT
TRBV20-1	TRBD1	few	TRBJ2-1	CSARDRGRYNEQFF	TGCAGTGCTAGAGACAGGGGGAGATACAATGAGCAGTTCTTC
TRBV12-3/TRBV12-4	.	many	TRBJ2-3	CASSFVGVDTDTQYF	TGTGCCAGCAGTTTCGTGGGCGTGGACACAGATACGCAGTATTTT
TRBV28	TRBD1	few	TRBJ2-5	CASIMTGQETQYF	TGTGCCAGCATCATGACAGGGCAAGAGACCCAGTACTTC
TRBV12-3/TRBV12-4	.	few	TRBJ1-1	CASSLKATNTEAFF	TGTGCCAGCAGTTTAAAGGCAACTAACACTGAAGCTTTCTTT
TRBV3-1	.	many	TRBJ2-7	CASSQDPWRDSYEQYF	TGTGCCAGCAGCCAAGATCCCTGGAGGGACTCCTACGAGCAGTACTTC
TRBV10-3	TRBD2	few	TRBJ2-7	CAISDGGTQYF	TGTGCCATCAGTGACGGGGGGACGCAGTACTTC
TRBV20-1	.	.	TRBJ1-5	CSAAERGNQPQHF	TGCAGTGCTGCGGAACGGGGCAATCAGCCCCAGCATTTT
TRBV3-1	.	few	TRBJ2-3	CASSQAGKTGTQYF	TGTGCCAGCAGCCAAGCCGGGAAAACGGGTACGCAGTATTTT
TRBV7-9	TRBD1	.	TRBJ1-6	CASSLGNRGDSPLHF	TGTGCCAGCAGCTTAGGGAACAGGGGGGATTCACCCCTCCACTTT
TRBV6-1	.	few	TRBJ1-4	CASSPRGPYGGEKLFF	TGTGCCAGCAGTCCCCGTGGACCCTACGGTGGTGAAAAACTGTTTTTT
TRBV7-2	TRBD2	.	TRBJ2-3	CASSTRLAASTDMQYF	TGTGCCAGCAGCACGAGACTAGCGGCTAGCACAGATATGCAGTATTTT
TRBV11-3	.	.	TRBJ2-1	CASSLDKVYNEQFF	TGTGCCAGCAGCTTAGATAAGGTCTACAATGAGCAGTTCTTC
TRBV19	.	.	TRBJ2-7	CASSIDGFSFSYEQYF	TGTGCCAGTAGTATAGACGGCTTTTCATTTTCCTACGAGCAGTACTTC